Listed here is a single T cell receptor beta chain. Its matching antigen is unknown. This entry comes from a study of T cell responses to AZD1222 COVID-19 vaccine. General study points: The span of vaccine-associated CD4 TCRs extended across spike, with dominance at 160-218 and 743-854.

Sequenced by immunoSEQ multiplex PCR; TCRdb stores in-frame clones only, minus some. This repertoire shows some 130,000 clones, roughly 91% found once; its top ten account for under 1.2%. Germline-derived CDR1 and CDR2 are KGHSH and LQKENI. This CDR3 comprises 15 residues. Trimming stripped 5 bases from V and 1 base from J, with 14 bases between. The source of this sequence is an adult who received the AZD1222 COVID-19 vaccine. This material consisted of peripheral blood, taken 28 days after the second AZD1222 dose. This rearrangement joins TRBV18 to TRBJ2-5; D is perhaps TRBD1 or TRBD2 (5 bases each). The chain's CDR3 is CASSTNPGTQETQYF. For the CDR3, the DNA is TGTGCCAGCTCAACAAATCCGGGGACCCAAGAGACCCAGTACTTC.